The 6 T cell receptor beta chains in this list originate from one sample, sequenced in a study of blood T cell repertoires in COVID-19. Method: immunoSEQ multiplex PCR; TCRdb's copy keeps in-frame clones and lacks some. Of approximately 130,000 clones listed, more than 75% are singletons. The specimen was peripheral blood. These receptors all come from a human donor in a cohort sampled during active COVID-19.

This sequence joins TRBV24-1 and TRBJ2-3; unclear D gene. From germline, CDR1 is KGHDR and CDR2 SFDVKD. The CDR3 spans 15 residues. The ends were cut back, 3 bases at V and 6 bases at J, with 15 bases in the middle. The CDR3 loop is CATSDAAASRDTQYF. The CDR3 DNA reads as TGTGCCACCAGTGATGCCGCCGCATCGCGGGATACGCAGTATTTT.

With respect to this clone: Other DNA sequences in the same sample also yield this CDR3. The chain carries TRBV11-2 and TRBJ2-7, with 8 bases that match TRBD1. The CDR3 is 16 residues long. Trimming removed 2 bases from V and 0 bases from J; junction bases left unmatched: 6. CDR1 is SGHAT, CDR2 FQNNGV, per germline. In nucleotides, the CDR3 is TGTGCCAGCAGCTTACTAACAGGGGGACCCTCCTACGAGCAGTACTTC. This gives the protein CASSLLTGGPSYEQYF.

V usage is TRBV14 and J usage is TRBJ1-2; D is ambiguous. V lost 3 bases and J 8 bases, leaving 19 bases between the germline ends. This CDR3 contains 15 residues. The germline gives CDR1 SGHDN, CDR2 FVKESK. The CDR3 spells CASSHTHNPFEGYTF. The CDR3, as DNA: TGTGCCAGCAGCCATACTCATAACCCATTCGAGGGCTACACCTTC.

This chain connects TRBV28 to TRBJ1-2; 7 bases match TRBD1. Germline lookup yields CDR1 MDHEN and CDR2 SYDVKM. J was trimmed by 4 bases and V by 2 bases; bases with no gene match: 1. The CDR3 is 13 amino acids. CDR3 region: CASSLKGAYGYTF. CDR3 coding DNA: TGTGCCAGCAGTTTAAAGGGGGCCTATGGCTACACCTTC.

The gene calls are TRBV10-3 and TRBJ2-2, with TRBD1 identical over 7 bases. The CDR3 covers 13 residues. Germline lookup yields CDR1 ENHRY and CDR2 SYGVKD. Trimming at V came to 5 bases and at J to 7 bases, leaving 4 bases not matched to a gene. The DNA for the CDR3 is TGTGCCATCAGTCGACAGGGAAGCGGGGAGCTGTTTTTT. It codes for CAISRQGSGELFF.

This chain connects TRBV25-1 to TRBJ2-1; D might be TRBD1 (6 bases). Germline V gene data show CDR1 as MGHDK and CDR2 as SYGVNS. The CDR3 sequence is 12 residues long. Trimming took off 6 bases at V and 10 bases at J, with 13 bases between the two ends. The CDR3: CASSPWTVEQFF. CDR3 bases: TGTGCCAGCAGCCCGTGGACAGTGGAGCAGTTCTTC.